A single sample is the source of the 29 T cell receptor beta chains below, sequenced in a study of OX40 agonist ivuxolimab in advanced cancers. The method was immunoSEQ multiplex PCR; TCRdb's version includes in-frame clones alone and lacks a portion of them. The sample has roughly 42,000 clones; around 87% are singletons. Here the sequenced sample was CD4+ or CD8+ T cells sorted from blood, taken in a trial of the OX40 agonist ivuxolimab. All receptors come from an adult with an advanced solid tumor such as melanoma, head and neck, liver or kidney cancer.

This chain links TRBV27 with TRBJ2-2; D might be TRBD2 (5 bases). V was shortened by 5 bases and J by 3 bases, with 13 bases between the two germline ends. The CDR3 is 15 amino acids. Germline CDR1 MNHEY, CDR2 SMNVEV (reference sequence). The chain's CDR3 is CASSLTGGYTGELFF. The DNA for the CDR3 is TGTGCCAGCAGTCTAACCGGAGGCTACACCGGGGAGCTGTTTTTT.

The chain is built from TRBV28 and TRBJ2-5; TRBD2 matches at 8 bases. With V trimmed by 8 bases and J by 3 bases, 23 bases remained unmatched. CDR3 length: 19 residues. Germline values: CDR1 MDHEN, CDR2 SYDVKM. CDR3 in DNA: TGTGCCAGCCAGCCAAGAACTTTACTAGCGGCACCGACTAAAGAGACCCAGTACTTC. It codes for CASQPRTLLAAPTKETQYF.

A single count supports this clone. The V call is TRBV11-2, the J call TRBJ1-1; possibly TRBD1 for D (6 bases). Germline CDR1 is SGHAT and CDR2 is FQNNGV. Trimming removed 6 bases from V and 2 bases from J, with 19 bases in between. This CDR3 spans 16 amino acids. The CDR3 bases are TGTGCCAGCAGGTCAGTTGTAGGACAGACTAACACTGAAGCTTTCTTT. It encodes CASRSVVGQTNTEAFF.

The V gene is TRBV7-8, the J gene TRBJ2-3, with TRBD2 identical over 14 bases. The CDR3 length is 19 residues. V was pared by 4 bases and J by 4 bases, with 13 bases of the junction left unmatched. Looked up from germline, CDR1 is SGHVS and CDR2 is FQNEAQ. CDR3 sequence: CASSSRLAGGFVDADTQYF. The CDR3 region has the DNA TGTGCCAGCAGCTCCCGACTAGCGGGAGGGTTCGTCGACGCAGATACGCAGTATTTT.

CDR3 sequence (DNA): TGTGCCAGCAGCCAAACGGGACTTTCCTACGAGCAGTACTTC. Amino acid sequence: CASSQTGLSYEQYF. This chain uses TRBV27 with TRBJ2-7; weak D call: TRBD2 (6 bases). This CDR3 is built from 14 residues. Germline-derived CDR1 and CDR2 are MNHEY and SMNVEV (reference sequence). V was cut by 6 bases and J by 1 base, with 13 bases left in between.

The chain is built from TRBV5-1 and TRBJ2-1; 8 bases are a match to TRBD2. Germline CDR1 reads SGHRS; CDR2 reads YFSETQ. V shed 1 base, J shed 9 bases, and the junction held 6 bases outside the gene matches. This CDR3 is 14 amino acids long. The CDR3 nucleotides are TGCGCCAGCAGCTTGTTTTTCGGGGGGGCTGAGCAGTTCTTC. Translating it yields CASSLFFGGAEQFF.

The V gene is TRBV7-6, the J gene TRBJ1-2; D call uncertain. This CDR3 region has 14 residues. V lost 2 bases and J 3 bases, leaving 10 bases between the germline ends. From germline, CDR1 is SGHVS and CDR2 FNYEAQ. CDR3 residues: CASSLLGGDYGYTF. As DNA, the CDR3 is TGTGCCAGCAGCTTATTGGGCGGGGACTATGGCTACACCTTC.

The chain combines TRBV7-2 with TRBJ1-3, with 8 bases identical to TRBD1. After removal of 10 bases from V and 3 bases from J, the junction contained 11 bases not matched to a gene. This CDR3 contains 15 residues. The V gene's germline CDR1 is SGHTA and CDR2 FQGNSA. The CDR3 DNA follows: TGTGCCATCACGGACAGGGACTGGCATGGAAACACCATATATTTT. Translated, it gives CAITDRDWHGNTIYF.

This chain uses TRBV4-1 with TRBJ2-7; D tentatively fits TRBD1 or TRBD2 (5 bases each). This CDR3 comprises 15 residues. Germline V lookup: CDR1 MGHRA, CDR2 YSYEKL. V was trimmed by 1 base and J by 2 bases, leaving 12 bases between them. The CDR3 sequence: CASSQARGLAYEQYF. The CDR3 nucleotides read TGCGCCAGCAGCCAAGCCCGGGGCCTAGCCTACGAGCAGTACTTC.

The chain combines TRBV5-4 with TRBJ2-3; D is perhaps TRBD1 (5 bases). Trimming left V 0 bases short and J 0 bases short, with 11 bases between. The CDR3 length is 16 residues. From germline, CDR1 is SGHNT and CDR2 YYREEE (reference sequence). CDR3 region: CASSLGQSYSTDTQYF. In nucleotides, the CDR3 is TGTGCCAGCAGCTTGGGACAGTCTTATAGCACAGATACGCAGTATTTT. The variable domain in full, with the rest retrieved from reference TRBV5-4 and TRBJ2-3, is ETGVTQSPTHLIKTRGQQVTLRCSSQSGHNTVSWYQQALGQGPQFIFQYYREEENGRGNFPPRFSGLQFPNYSSELNVNALELDDSALYLCASSLGQSYSTDTQYFGPGTRLTVL.

The table lists this clone with a count of one. The chain links TRBV28 to TRBJ2-3; D possibly corresponds to TRBD2 (5 bases). Trimming pared 2 bases from V and 2 bases from J, leaving 11 bases between. Germline CDR1 is MDHEN and CDR2 is SYDVKM. The CDR3 is 15 amino acids. CDR3 sequence reads: CASSLGRADTDTQYF. In DNA form, the CDR3 reads TGTGCCAGCAGTTTAGGGCGGGCCGACACAGATACGCAGTATTTT.

The chain links TRBV4-1 to TRBJ2-5; D possibly corresponds to TRBD2 (5 bases). The CDR3 has 15 residues. The germline CDR1 and CDR2 sequences are MGHRA and YSYEKL. Trimming stripped 5 bases from V and 5 bases from J, with 18 bases between. The CDR3 is CASSRIASDYETQYF. The CDR3 DNA sequence: TGCGCCAGCAGCAGGATCGCATCAGACTACGAGACCCAGTACTTC.

This clone was observed a single time. The rearrangement links TRBV27 to TRBJ2-5; D remains ambiguous. The CDR3 spans 19 residues. Germline-derived CDR1 and CDR2 are MNHEY and SMNVEV (reference sequence). Trimming took 0 bases from V and 5 from J, leaving 25 bases between them. CDR3 in amino acids: CASSLSGPPTPGSGETQYF. CDR3 bases: TGTGCCAGCAGTTTATCAGGGCCCCCCACCCCGGGTTCAGGCGAGACCCAGTACTTC.

The chain couples TRBV7-2 to TRBJ2-1; D call uncertain. Germline CDR1 SGHTA, CDR2 FQGNSA. V was trimmed by 5 bases and J by 9 bases, leaving 11 bases between them. This CDR3 is built from 12 residues. CDR3 DNA: TGTGCCAGCAGCCCAACCTCGTCTGAGCAGTTCTTC. Its translation is CASSPTSSEQFF.

The chain uses TRBV5-4 and TRBJ1-3; D unresolved. Deletions cut 4 bases from V and 0 bases from J, with 11 bases between. Germline lookup yields CDR1 SGHNT and CDR2 YYREEE (reference sequence). CDR3 length equals 15 residues. The CDR3 sequence is CASSPVPDSGNTIYF. The CDR3 bases are TGTGCCAGCAGCCCCGTCCCAGACTCTGGAAACACCATATATTTT.

CDR3 in DNA: TGTGCCAGCTCACCCCCAGACTATGGCTACACCTTC. Protein sequence: CASSPPDYGYTF. The rearrangement joins TRBV18 to TRBJ1-2; D unresolved. This CDR3 is 12 amino acids long. The germline gives CDR1 KGHSH, CDR2 LQKENI. V was shortened by 3 bases and J by 3 bases, with 5 bases between the two germline ends.

The rearrangement uses TRBV20-1 and TRBJ1-2; the D is unclear. The CDR3 loop spans 11 amino acids. The V gene's germline CDR1 is DFQATT and CDR2 SNEGSKA (reference sequence). Trimming cost V 0 bases and J 5 bases, with 4 bases left between them. CDR3 nucleotide sequence: TGCAGTGCTAGAGACCCTTATGGCTACACCTTC. Translated, it gives CSARDPYGYTF.

The gene calls are TRBV10-2 and TRBJ1-1; the D is unclear. V lost 4 bases and J 0 bases, leaving 3 bases between the germline ends. The germline CDR1 and CDR2 sequences are WSHSY and SAAADI. The CDR3 loop spans 12 amino acids. In DNA, the CDR3 is TGCGCCAGCAGTGCGGTGAACACTGAAGCTTTCTTT. This encodes CASSAVNTEAFF.

This clone was detected only once. The chain carries TRBV29-1 and TRBJ2-1; 11 positions agree with TRBD2. Germline CDR1 is SQVTM and CDR2 is ANQGSEA. CDR3 length: 20 amino acids. Trimming removed 5 bases from V and 0 bases from J; junction bases left unmatched: 18. The CDR3 is CSVFGLAGPSILSSYNEQFF. CDR3 DNA: TGCAGCGTTTTCGGACTAGCGGGCCCATCGATCTTGAGCTCCTACAATGAGCAGTTCTTC.

The chain carries TRBV2 and TRBJ1-1; 7 bases fit TRBD1. V shed 5 bases, J shed 1 base, and the junction held 10 bases outside the gene matches. There are 16 residues in the CDR3. The germline CDR1 and CDR2 sequences are SNHLY and FYNNEI. The CDR3 DNA sequence: TGTGCCAGCAGTCCCCCAGGGGGGCTGACGAACACTGAAGCTTTCTTT. This encodes CASSPPGGLTNTEAFF.

This clone was seen a few times. This chain uses TRBV4-1 with TRBJ1-1, with D unresolved. Per the germline V gene, CDR1 is MGHRA and CDR2 is YSYEKL. V was clipped by 1 base and J by 6 bases, with 9 bases between them. The CDR3 sequence is 13 residues long. This CDR3 is CASSQAPMAEAFF. The CDR3 nucleotides read TGCGCCAGCAGCCAAGCCCCAATGGCTGAAGCTTTCTTT.

CDR3 in amino acids: CASSYTGTTYNEQFF. Written as DNA, the CDR3 is TGTGCCAGCAGTTACACCGGGACTACCTACAATGAGCAGTTCTTC. This chain links TRBV6-5 with TRBJ2-1; 7 bases are shared with TRBD2. The length of the CDR3 is 15 residues. V shed 2 bases and J 2 bases; nucleotides not matched to a gene: 3. Per the germline V gene, CDR1 is MNHEY and CDR2 is SVGAGI.

The CDR3 DNA reads TGTGCCAGCAGTTTGACAGGGAATAATTCACCCCTCCACTTT. This encodes CASSLTGNNSPLHF. This sequence joins TRBV28 and TRBJ1-6, with 7 bases fitting TRBD1. The CDR3 is 14 amino acids. Germline CDR1 reads MDHEN; CDR2 reads SYDVKM. Germline trimming cut 3 bases from V and 5 bases from J; bases unmatched to any gene: 1.

J is TRBJ2-2 and V is TRBV7-3; 7 nucleotides agree with TRBD1. The trim removed 5 bases at V and 9 bases at J, leaving 3 bases unmatched. This CDR3 comprises 12 residues. Germline CDR1 SGHTA, CDR2 FQGTGA. DNA of the CDR3: TGTGCCAGCAGCCCGACAGGGAGGGAGCTGTTTTTT. Encoded protein: CASSPTGRELFF.

The rearrangement uses TRBV2 and TRBJ2-6, with D hard to call. Looked up from germline, CDR1 is SNHLY and CDR2 is FYNNEI. V dropped 3 bases and J dropped 0 bases, with 12 bases sitting between them. CDR3 length equals 17 residues. CDR3 loop: CASSDTYEDSGANVLTF. CDR3 DNA sequence: TGTGCCAGCAGTGATACATATGAGGACTCTGGGGCCAACGTCCTGACTTTC.

This chain joins TRBV7-3 and TRBJ2-2; D not certain. Trimming removed 6 bases from V and 0 bases from J, with 8 bases in between. Germline CDR1 is SGHTA and CDR2 is FQGTGA. CDR3 length: 14 residues. CDR3 sequence (DNA): TGTGCCAGCAGAACTCTAGCGAACACCGGGGAGCTGTTTTTT. This codes for CASRTLANTGELFF.

The chain couples TRBV9 to TRBJ2-7; 13 bases are a match to TRBD2. The junction had 5 bases not matched to a gene; V was cut back by 4 bases and J by 4 bases. Germline lookup yields CDR1 SGDLS and CDR2 YYNGEE. This CDR3 is 15 amino acids long. CDR3 in DNA: TGTGCCAGCAGCCTAGGGACTAGCGGGGTGTACGAGCAGTACTTC. Translating it yields CASSLGTSGVYEQYF.

The chain carries TRBV27 and TRBJ1-2; D not certain. CDR3 length: 13 residues. CDR1 is MNHEY, CDR2 SMNVEV, per germline (reference sequence). The germline V and J ends were trimmed by 2 bases and 5 bases, with 9 bases remaining between them. In nucleotides, the CDR3 is TGTGCCAGCAGTTTAACAGCAGATTATGGCTACACCTTC. This codes for CASSLTADYGYTF.

The chain has TRBV4-3 and TRBJ2-1, with 10 bases aligning to TRBD2. The CDR3 covers 16 residues. Germline V CDR1 and CDR2: LGHNA, YSLEER. After removal of 5 bases from V and 2 bases from J, the junction contained 6 bases not matched to a gene. Here the CDR3 DNA reads TGCGCCAGCAGCACCCAACTAGCGGGAACCTACAATGAGCAGTTCTTC. Translated: CASSTQLAGTYNEQFF.